Following are 17 T cell receptor beta chains from one sample sequenced in a study of blood T cells in healthy people across ages. With a J-beta primer mix and a sample-barcoded 5' primer, a second PCR ran about 7 to 12 cycles. TCRdb called the 5' RACE reads again in MiXCR, with one record for every CDR3 protein. This sample yields about 1.4 million distinct CDR3 sequences, of which approximately 63% are seen a single time; 5% to 7% belongs to the top ten. The sequenced material came from blood. Source of these receptors: a man younger than 35 in good health.

In this sample, this clonotype turned up a few times. This chain joins TRBV20-1 and TRBJ2-6, with D possibly called TRBD1 or TRBD2 (5 bases each). Germline CDR1 DFQATT, CDR2 SNEGSKA (reference sequence). This CDR3 comprises 15 residues. Deletions cut 0 bases from V and 2 bases from J, with 8 bases between. The CDR3 nucleotides are TGCAGTGCTAGAGATCTGGGGGCTGGGGCCAACGTCCTGACTTTC. Encoded protein: CSARDLGAGANVLTF.

This clonotype has a handful of counts. The chain uses TRBV6-6 and TRBJ2-1; 8 nucleotides align to TRBD1. Trimming removed 0 bases from V and 6 bases from J; junction bases left unmatched: 7. The CDR3 has 16 amino acids. CDR1 and CDR2 from the germline V gene are MNHNY and SVGAGI (reference sequence). CDR3 DNA: TGTGCCAGCAGTTACTCGATGGGACAGGATATCAATGAGCAGTTCTTC. Its translation: CASSYSMGQDINEQFF.

This clonotype was counted a few times. The chain joins TRBV5-1 to TRBJ1-1; D not resolved. From germline, CDR1 is SGHRS and CDR2 YFSETQ. The V gene lost 0 bases and the J gene lost 1 base, with 13 bases spanning the gap. This CDR3 is built from 16 residues. CDR3 loop: CASSLGARGPNTEAFF. CDR3 in DNA: TGCGCCAGCAGCTTGGGAGCGAGAGGACCGAACACTGAAGCTTTCTTT.

This chain joins TRBV10-3 and TRBJ1-2, with D unclear. The CDR3 loop spans 12 amino acids. The ends were cut back, 8 bases at V and 4 bases at J, with 11 bases in the middle. Germline CDR1 ENHRY, CDR2 SYGVKD. DNA of the CDR3: TGTGCCATCGGAACCCCCTTCTATGGCTACACCTTC. Its protein product is CAIGTPFYGYTF.

V usage is TRBV4-2 and J usage is TRBJ2-7, with 11 bases lining up with TRBD2. Germline V gene data show CDR1 as LGHNA and CDR2 as YNFKEQ. The CDR3 consists of 16 residues. V shed 1 base, J shed 2 bases, and the junction held 4 bases outside the gene matches. The CDR3 loop reads CASSQGLAGGTYEQYF. The CDR3 DNA sequence: TGTGCCAGCAGCCAAGGCCTAGCGGGGGGTACCTACGAGCAGTACTTC.

This clonotype was counted a single time. The CDR3 region has the DNA TGTGCCAGCAGCTTGTTCCGGGCGGTCAATGAGCAGTTCTTC. It yields the protein CASSLFRAVNEQFF. The rearrangement joins TRBV11-1 to TRBJ2-1; unclear D gene. Between the trimmed V and J ends, which lost 3 bases and 6 bases, there was a span of 12 bases. The CDR3 sequence is 14 residues long. Germline V gene data show CDR1 as SGHAT and CDR2 as FQDESV (reference sequence).

The rearrangement joins TRBV2 to TRBJ2-1; D might be TRBD2 (6 bases). CDR1 and CDR2 from the germline V gene are SNHLY and FYNNEI. Trimming pared 10 bases from V and 5 bases from J, leaving 21 bases between. This CDR3 has 15 residues. This chain's CDR3 is CATKRPAGSDNEQFF. In DNA, the CDR3 is TGTGCCACCAAAAGACCGGCGGGGTCAGACAATGAGCAGTTCTTC.

The rearrangement links TRBV9 to TRBJ1-1, with D perhaps matching TRBD1 (5 bases). V gave up 0 bases and J gave up 7 bases, with 10 bases separating them. CDR1 and CDR2 from the germline V gene are SGDLS and YYNGEE. The CDR3 runs 13 residues. CDR3 amino acids: CASSVVGRGEAFF. CDR3 nucleotides: TGTGCCAGCAGCGTAGTGGGTAGGGGTGAAGCTTTCTTT. Looking up the rest from reference TRBV9 and TRBJ1-1 gives the full variable domain: DSGVTQTPKHLITATGQRVTLRCSPRSGDLSVYWYQQSLDQGLQFLIQYYNGEERAKGNILERFSAQQFPDLHSELNLSSLELGDSALYFCASSVVGRGEAFFGQGTRLTVV.

A few counts support this clonotype. Written as DNA, the CDR3 is TGTGCCAGCAGCCGAGTCGGGGGCTACGAGCAGTACTTC. Translated: CASSRVGGYEQYF. The chain recombines TRBV7-9 with TRBJ2-7; D may be TRBD2 (6 bases). This CDR3 comprises 13 residues. Trimming took 5 bases from V and 3 from J, leaving 11 bases between them. Germline V gene data show CDR1 as SEHNR and CDR2 as FQNEAQ (reference sequence).

This chain uses TRBV20-1 with TRBJ1-6, with 9 bases identical to TRBD1. V trimming: 3 bases; J trimming: 6 bases; junction bases outside the gene matches: 3. Germline V lookup: CDR1 DFQATT, CDR2 SNEGSKA (reference sequence). This CDR3 comprises 14 residues. CDR3 DNA sequence: TGCAGTGCTAGGGAGGACAGGGGTAATTCACCCCTCCACTTT. Amino acid sequence: CSAREDRGNSPLHF.

The chain joins TRBV11-2 to TRBJ2-7; TRBD2 aligns across 12 bases. The CDR3 has 17 residues. V shed 3 bases, J shed 2 bases, and the junction held 8 bases outside the gene matches. Germline CDR1 SGHAT, CDR2 FQNNGV. CDR3 sequence (DNA): TGTGCCAGCAGCTTCGACCTAGCGGGAGGGCCCCCCTACGAGCAGTACTTC. It codes for CASSFDLAGGPPYEQYF.

This clonotype was picked up a small number of times. The chain carries TRBV4-3 and TRBJ2-3; the match to TRBD1 covers 7 bases. The CDR3 consists of 13 residues. Germline V gene lookup returns CDR1 LGHNA and CDR2 YSLEER. Germline trimming cut 4 bases from V and 4 bases from J; bases unmatched to any gene: 2. The CDR3 is CASSRTGADTQYF. Here the CDR3 DNA reads TGCGCCAGCAGCCGAACAGGGGCAGATACGCAGTATTTT.

V gene TRBV4-3 combines with J gene TRBJ2-4; D tentatively reads TRBD1 or TRBD2 (5 bases each). The germline CDR1 and CDR2 sequences are LGHNA and YSLEER. V shed 1 base and J shed 13 bases, with 17 bases lying between them. This CDR3 spans 14 amino acids. The DNA for the CDR3 is TGCGCCAGCAGCCAAGGGGGACGGCCTTATGAGCAGTACTTC. Protein: CASSQGGRPYEQYF.

This clonotype was recorded only once. The conserved final phenylalanine or tryptophan is absent from the CDR3, which likely points to a read error. The V call is TRBV4-2, the J call TRBJ2-7; 12 positions agree with TRBD2. V was pared by 0 bases and J by 4 bases, with 1 base of the junction left unmatched. Looked up from germline, CDR1 is LGHNA and CDR2 is YNFKEQ. The CDR3 totals 15 residues. The CDR3 sequence is CASSQETSGSYEQYL. The CDR3, as DNA: TGTGCCAGCAGCCAAGAGACTAGCGGGAGTTACGAGCAGTACTTG.

V usage is TRBV20-1 and J usage is TRBJ2-7; 9 bases agree with TRBD1. This CDR3 has 13 amino acids. After removal of 3 bases from V and 3 bases from J, the junction contained 3 bases not matched to a gene. Germline V gives CDR1 DFQATT, CDR2 SNEGSKA (reference sequence). The CDR3 here is CSARNRGHYEQYF. The CDR3 nucleotides read TGCAGTGCTAGGAACAGGGGGCACTACGAGCAGTACTTC.

This clonotype was seen a few times. The chain couples TRBV10-3 to TRBJ1-5, with D possibly being TRBD1 (6 bases). V dropped 7 bases and J dropped 6 bases, with 13 bases sitting between them. CDR3 length: 13 amino acids. CDR1 ENHRY and CDR2 SYGVKD come from the germline V gene. The DNA of the CDR3 is TGTGCCATCAAGGGGGGCGAGGGTCAGCCCCAGCATTTT. Its protein product is CAIKGGEGQPQHF.

This clonotype was seen more than once but under ten times. This chain links TRBV7-9 with TRBJ2-7; either TRBD1 or TRBD2 may supply D (5 bases each). Trimming cost V 4 bases and J 2 bases, with 6 bases left between them. This CDR3 has 12 residues. CDR1 and CDR2 from the germline V gene are SEHNR and FQNEAQ (reference sequence). Written as DNA, the CDR3 is TGTGCCAGCAGCTGGGACCCCTACGAGCAGTACTTC. This encodes CASSWDPYEQYF. The variable domain in full, with the rest retrieved from reference TRBV7-9 and TRBJ2-7, is DTGVSQNPRHKITKRGQNVTFRCDPISEHNRLYWYRQTLGQGPEFLTYFQNEAQLEKSRLLSDRFSAERPKGSFSTLEIQRTEQGDSAMYLCASSWDPYEQYFGPGTRLTVT.